This T cell receptor beta chain emerged from a study of blood T cell repertoires in COVID-19. Study summary: The study drew acute and convalescent COVID-19 samples from the United States, Italy and Spain.

Per the original methods: Amplified reference gene primers provided the basis for estimating nucleated cell counts. TCRdb's table, derived via immunoSEQ multiplex PCR, lists solely in-frame clones and lacks some. That table furnishes V, J and clone size, whereas the DNA furnished D and trimming. The top ten hold 20% to 25% of the sample, which has 87,000 or so clones, around 84% seen once. The CDR3 runs 13 residues. Germline lookup yields CDR1 LGHNA and CDR2 YNFKEQ. V shed 8 bases, J shed 3 bases, and the junction held 6 bases outside the gene matches. This TCR was recovered from an elderly woman in a cohort sampled during active or convalescent COVID-19. V and J are TRBV4-2 and TRBJ2-7; 8 nucleotides align to TRBD2. The specimen was peripheral blood. The chain's CDR3 is CASSGLVFYEQYF. CDR3 nucleotides: TGTGCCAGCTCGGGACTAGTGTTCTACGAGCAGTACTTC.